Listed here are 8 T cell receptor beta chains from one sample, sequenced in a study of cytomegalovirus exposure and HLA in healthy donors. PCR amplification relied on 60 Vbeta primers (plus 13 Jbeta primers). The repertoire was sequenced with immunoSEQ multiplex PCR; TCRdb's copy has only in-frame clones and lacks some. The table lists more than 200,000 clones, 83% of them singletons. Specimen: PBMCs. These receptors came from a girl under 18 in good health and CMV-seronegative.

The J gene is TRBJ1-5, the V gene TRBV2; D is unclear. This CDR3 region has 12 residues. The germline CDR1 and CDR2 sequences are SNHLY and FYNNEI. The germline V and J ends were trimmed by 8 bases and 3 bases, with 8 bases remaining between them. The CDR3 DNA sequence: TGTGCCAGCTCAGGTTCCAATCAGCCCCAGCATTTT. Encoded protein: CASSGSNQPQHF.

V usage is TRBV6-5 and J usage is TRBJ1-5; D not resolved. CDR3 length: 14 amino acids. CDR1 MNHEY and CDR2 SVGAGI come from the germline V gene. The V end lost 5 bases, the J end lost 0 bases, and 8 bases lay between the germline ends. The CDR3 DNA sequence: TGTGCCAGCAGTCGGGAATATAGCAATCAGCCCCAGCATTTT. Its protein is CASSREYSNQPQHF.

V gene TRBV6-5 combines with J gene TRBJ1-4; no clear D gene. The CDR3 covers 15 residues. Germline V gives CDR1 MNHEY, CDR2 SVGAGI. The germline V and J ends were trimmed by 6 bases and 3 bases, with 14 bases remaining between them. The CDR3 nucleotides are TGTGCCAGCAGCCTAGCGTGGGGATCTAATGAAAAACTGTTTTTT. Protein: CASSLAWGSNEKLFF.

The rearrangement joins TRBV4-3 to TRBJ2-3; tentatively, D is TRBD2 (6 bases). This CDR3 comprises 16 residues. Germline CDR1 is LGHNA and CDR2 is YSLEER. V was clipped by 5 bases and J by 0 bases, with 15 bases between them. CDR3 nucleotides: TGCGCCAGCAGCGCCCGACTAGTCTCTAGCACAGATACGCAGTATTTT. Amino acids: CASSARLVSSTDTQYF.

This rearrangement joins TRBV25-1 to TRBJ2-3; 9 positions agree with TRBD2. V trimming: 4 bases; J trimming: 2 bases; junction bases outside the gene matches: 1. Per germline, CDR1 MGHDK and CDR2 SYGVNS. The CDR3 is made up of 14 amino acids. Here the CDR3 reads CASSGTSDTDTQYF. Here the CDR3 DNA reads TGTGCCAGCAGTGGGACTAGCGACACAGATACGCAGTATTTT.

This clone was seen just once. The V and J genes are TRBV27 and TRBJ1-1; D call uncertain. Germline V CDR1 and CDR2: MNHEY, SMNVEV (reference sequence). The CDR3 totals 15 residues. The V and J ends lost 5 bases and 0 bases respectively, with 13 bases between them. This CDR3 is CASSPRVLMNTEAFF. DNA of the CDR3: TGTGCCAGCAGTCCTCGGGTCCTCATGAACACTGAAGCTTTCTTT.

This chain uses TRBV19 with TRBJ2-2; TRBD1 matches 7 bases. The CDR3 covers 12 residues. With V trimmed by 6 bases and J by 8 bases, 3 bases remained unmatched. CDR1 and CDR2 from the germline V gene are LNHDA and SQIVND (reference sequence). The CDR3 DNA sequence: TGTGCCAGTAGGGGACAGTTTGGGGAGCTGTTTTTT. Translation gives CASRGQFGELFF. Full variable domain (remainder filled in from reference TRBV19 and TRBJ2-2): DGGITQSPKYLFRKEGQNVTLSCEQNLNHDAMYWYRQDPGQGLRLIYYSQIVNDFQKGDIAEGYSVSREKKESFPLTVTSAQKNPTAFYLCASRGQFGELFFGEGSRLTVL.

The J gene is TRBJ1-2, the V gene TRBV6-5, with a possible D match to TRBD1 (6 bases). CDR1 is MNHEY, CDR2 SVGAGI, per germline. This CDR3 contains 14 residues. Trimming removed 6 bases at V and 2 bases at J, with 13 bases between. CDR3 residues: CASSYNTGNYGYTF. The CDR3 DNA follows: TGTGCCAGCAGCTACAATACAGGGAACTATGGCTACACCTTC.